The entry below gives a single T cell receptor beta chain sequence along with its context. This clone was seen only once. Its antigen is not yet known. Base quality data are lacking; no much larger clone is found one base away. Using the deep immunoSEQ assay, TCR CDR3 regions were amplified from genomic DNA by multiplex PCR. For each cell subset, the extracted genomic DNA was distributed evenly across all wells of several immunoSEQ 96-well plates, and each plate served as one replicate. For sorted subsets, roughly 200 ng of genomic DNA, equivalent to 25,000 to 35,000 T cell genomes, went into each replicate PCR. Purified libraries were measured with a Qubit 3.0 fluorometer, size-checked on a Bioanalyzer 2100, and measured again with the KAPA Library Quantification kit. A separate single-read 150-cycle Illumina NextSeq 550 flow cell was used to sequence each immunoSEQ 96-well plate. Concerning the study's data processing: Because the immunoSEQ output included only junctional sequences and no quality scores, the filtering could not be the same as the filtering used for full-length reads. Sequences were annotated with PyIR, a Python wrapper for IgBLAST v1.9, and V/J genes and CDR3 were assigned using IMGT germline references. Reads with weak V/J assignments (E-value above 1e-6), missing CDR3, stop codons, out-of-frame junctions, or ambiguous translated residues were removed. V3J clonotypes were defined by identical inferred V gene, J gene, and CDR3 amino acid sequence. The percentage overlap between two repertoires was calculated by dividing the number of shared unique clonotypes by the size of the smaller repertoire. RTK rarefaction, the Chao1 estimator, and Recon v2.1 estimates of unobserved clonotypes were used to assess repertoire richness. For all TCRbeta clonotypes obtained by the gDNA method from several donors, generation probabilities were computed with OLGA. Drawn from immuneACCESS, this table holds only the in-frame rearrangements with V and J called that TCRdb kept. Clones are partly lost; checked studies trace under half to an unresolved V gene and leave the rest unexplained. Clone size and the V and J calls come from that table; the DNA yielded D and trimming. Here the sample has more than 400,000 clones; 90% to 97% occur a single time. In total, the top ten clones hold approximately 0.062% of the sample.

The donors were healthy, HIV-negative adults who had no recently reported acute infections or vaccinations. Every donor was a Caucasian adult living in Nashville, Tennessee, USA. Magnetic negative selection was used to enrich CD4+ T cells, after which naive cells were positively selected on CD45RA and the negative fraction became the memory subset. Blood was collected by leukapheresis, and PBMCs were isolated by Ficoll-Histopaque density gradient centrifugation and then cryopreserved in liquid nitrogen vapor phase. Analytical flow cytometry was used to check the purity and quantity of every magnetically sorted T cell population. Genomic DNA was isolated from every sorted fraction and measured by UV absorbance on a Nanodrop 2000c. The sample comes from a study of shared clonotypes between healthy human individuals (dated by TCRdb to 2019 to 2021). About the study as a whole: The cohort included three men and a couple of women between 18 and 49 years of age. Between about 0.8 and 9 billion PBMCs per donor were obtained by leukapheresis. Libraries were prepared and TCR repertoires were sequenced by different laboratories using diverse techniques, in order to increase sequencing depth and limit assay-specific biases. Per donor, three plates each were used for CD4 naive and CD4 memory, two for CD8 naive, and one for CD8 memory. The study deeply sequenced blood TCR repertoires of several healthy adults to estimate repertoire size and the extent of clonotype sharing between individuals.

CDR1 MDHEN and CDR2 SYDVKM were looked up in the germline V gene. The V and J ends are trimmed by 2 bases and 2 bases, leaving 10 bases between them. Counted from cysteine to phenylalanine, this CDR3 has 14 amino acids. Only the CDR3 DNA is retained, 42 bases long and in frame from the first base. General study outcomes and caveats: The genetic and exposure-history diversity represented was limited by the small number of donors. When four donors were compared, the shared fraction of clonotypes was about 5% for naive CD4, around 3.6% for naive CD8, more than 2% for memory CD4, and under 0.5% for memory CD8. Incomplete sequencing was indicated by rarefaction of sorted-subset datasets, despite the large sequencing depth. Larger estimated clonotype richness was generally found for naive subsets than for memory subsets. Pairwise subsampling indicated that sequencing depth was expected to affect the degree of clonotype sharing among donors. Higher generation probabilities were observed for clonotypes shared by all four sorted-subset donors than for non-shared clonotypes. Sampling was limited to blood, and TCR repertoires in tissue likely differ from TCR repertoires in blood.

This sequence uses TRBV28 and TRBJ2-7; the D gene is unclear. The sample taken for sequencing was naive CD4+ T cells sorted from blood. The cell subset or site label for this specimen denotes: CD45RA+ positively selected. This receptor was taken from a woman aged 25-40 years in good health. For the CDR3, the sequence is CASSLVAATYEQYF. The DNA reads as follows: TGTGCCAGCAGTTTAGTGGCGGCGACCTACGAGCAGTACTTC.